This is a list of T cell receptor beta chains from one sample in a study of human T cells and chemical hapten exposure. TCRdb analysed the RACE reads with MiXCR anew, one entry per CDR3 protein. The data show tens of thousands of distinct CDR3 sequences, around 9.4% seen once. This specimen consisted of whole blood, obtained in connection with sensitization to the hapten diphenylcyclopropenone (DPC). The receptors here all came from a woman in her thirties or forties with alopecia areata. Some clones in this sample may be carry-over from other donors' samples. CDR3s include the opening cysteine and the closing phenylalanine or tryptophan.

V gene	J gene	CDR3 protein
TRBV18	TRBJ1-3	CASSSKGTEPISGNTIYF
TRBV5-1	TRBJ1-3	CASSLVQGNSGNTIYF
TRBV7-9	TRBJ2-7	CASSPSVYEQYF
TRBV6-1	TRBJ1-2	CASSDPADSRILNYGYTF
TRBV4-1	TRBJ1-1	CASSLGTENTEAFF
TRBV27	TRBJ2-7	CASSLSGQGGYEQYF
TRBV3-1	TRBJ2-5	CASSPGTEETQYF
TRBV20-1	TRBJ1-4	CSAKGQGRKLFF
TRBV14	TRBJ2-1	CASSQGLGAHEQFF
TRBV2	TRBJ1-3	CASSGTWDRGGGNTIYF
TRBV28	TRBJ1-2	CASRRGAANYGYTF
TRBV15	TRBJ1-2	CATSRDLGYGGYTF
TRBV5-6	TRBJ2-5	CASSLARTGRQTQYF
TRBV4-1	TRBJ2-7	CASSLVTDPSYEQYF
TRBV2	TRBJ1-3	CASSGGQSSGNTIYF
TRBV4-3	TRBJ1-1	CASSQDLEGLVNTEAFF
TRBV6-5	TRBJ2-2	CASSYGTASTGELFF
TRBV5-1	TRBJ2-7	CASSLEGAGEQYF
TRBV20-1	TRBJ2-7	CSASLPSGGTSYEQYF
TRBV7-8	TRBJ2-5	CASSLTGTETQYF
TRBV9	TRBJ2-7	CASSVLAVGEQYF
TRBV4-1	TRBJ1-1	CASSLVRERNTEAFF
TRBV5-1	TRBJ2-7	CASSLASGVEQYF
TRBV7-6	TRBJ2-6	CASSLGASGANVLTF
TRBV11-1	TRBJ2-2	CASSSVTGELFF
TRBV15	TRBJ1-1	CATSSPGLGGTEAFF
TRBV20-1	TRBJ1-2	CSARRPPVAGDYGYTF
TRBV20-1	TRBJ2-3	CSAGVRKGFDTQYF
TRBV28	TRBJ2-3	CASSSNRGYTDTQYF
TRBV15	TRBJ2-5	CATSRDPDFKGWEETQYF
TRBV5-6	TRBJ1-3	CASSFYRDHSGNTIYF
TRBV28	TRBJ2-5	CASGQGVGETQYF
TRBV12-3/TRBV12-4	TRBJ2-1	CASSPLDRVSYNEQFF
TRBV20-1	TRBJ2-2	CSARDHRLAGNTGELFF
TRBV5-1	TRBJ2-3	CASSFDSSTDTQYF
TRBV6-1	TRBJ2-7	CASSDRGPPYGQYF
TRBV7-2	TRBJ2-5	CASSPVHPQETQYF
TRBV29-1	TRBJ2-3	CSVVTGAHSTDTQYF
TRBV11-3	TRBJ2-2	CASSRRNTGELFF
TRBV12-3/TRBV12-4	TRBJ2-6	CASSFRYRGSSGANVLTF
TRBV6-2/TRBV6-3	TRBJ1-1	CASSYDTRKANTEAFF
TRBV7-2	TRBJ2-3	CASSLSHNADTQYF
TRBV6-5	TRBJ2-1	CASSNVRGNGEQFF
TRBV12-3/TRBV12-4	TRBJ1-2	CASSLSRTYGGYTF
TRBV20-1	TRBJ2-7	CSANDRVLHEQYF
TRBV5-1	TRBJ1-1	CATPVRRSEAFF
TRBV12-3/TRBV12-4	TRBJ2-3	CASSSSGGRSDTQYF
TRBV27	TRBJ2-3	CASSFGGGSTDTQYF
TRBV28	TRBJ1-5	CASSLSRPQHF
TRBV20-1	TRBJ1-2	CSATGGHGYGYTF
TRBV29-1	TRBJ2-7	CSVGPTGSHSYEQYF
TRBV4-1	TRBJ2-5	CASSQVGLRQETQYF
TRBV29-1	TRBJ1-1	CSVGQGSSNTEAFF
TRBV29-1	TRBJ1-2	CSVRTPPDGYTF
TRBV29-1	TRBJ2-7	CSVSGTEYEQYF
TRBV6-2/TRBV6-3	TRBJ1-1	CASRRRQGPLAEAFF
TRBV20-1	TRBJ1-1	CSAAGTANTEAFF
TRBV11-2	TRBJ1-2	CASSSQQQGSYNYGYTF
TRBV7-2	TRBJ2-1	CASRTSLSQSSYNEQFF